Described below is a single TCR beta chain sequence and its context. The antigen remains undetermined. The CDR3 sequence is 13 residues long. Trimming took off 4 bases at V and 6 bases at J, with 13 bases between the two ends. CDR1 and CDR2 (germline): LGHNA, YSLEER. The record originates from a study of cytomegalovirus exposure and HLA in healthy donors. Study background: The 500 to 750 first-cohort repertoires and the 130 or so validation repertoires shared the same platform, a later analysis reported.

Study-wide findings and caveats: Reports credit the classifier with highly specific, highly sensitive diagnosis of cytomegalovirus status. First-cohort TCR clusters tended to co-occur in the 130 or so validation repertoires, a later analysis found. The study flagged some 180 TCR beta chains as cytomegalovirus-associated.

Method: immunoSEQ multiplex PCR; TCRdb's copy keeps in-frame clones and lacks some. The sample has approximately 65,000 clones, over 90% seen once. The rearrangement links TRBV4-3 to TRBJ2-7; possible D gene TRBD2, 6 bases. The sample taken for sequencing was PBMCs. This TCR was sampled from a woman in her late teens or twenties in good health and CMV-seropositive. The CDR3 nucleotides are TGCGCCAGCAGCCCGGGACGCGGGGTCGAGCAGTACTTC. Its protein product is CASSPGRGVEQYF.